This TCR beta chain emerged from a study of T-cell memory formation after mild COVID-19. The overall study: In these data, TCR clusters were largely donor specific.

Only a few counts were recorded for this clonotype. Antigen specificity is unknown. Study-level findings and limits: Chiefly within CM and EM were the contracting CD4+ clones; CD8+ ones were within EMRA. Confirmation was lacking for SARS-CoV-2 specificity of second-wave clones that peaked on day 37.

Researchers used 5'RACE with constant-segment primers to make TCR alpha and TCR beta cDNA libraries that carry sample barcodes and UMIs. Each CDR3 protein is one row after TCRdb ran MiXCR on the 5' RACE reads. The data hold about half a million distinct CDR3 sequences, with 15% to 20% observed a single time. Sequenced sample: PBMCs or a T cell subset sorted from them (not recorded which). The receptor comes from an adult woman who had mild COVID-19 (a few samples of this study predate the infection). Cell type and time point are not known.

The CDR3 DNA is TGTGCCAGCAACCAGGTGACCGGGGAGCTGTTTTTT. Translated, it gives CASNQVTGELFF. The gene calls are TRBV7-9 and TRBJ2-2; D call uncertain. Germline loops: CDR1 SEHNR, CDR2 FQNEAQ (reference sequence). The CDR3 has 12 amino acids. V gave up 7 bases and J gave up 5 bases, with 8 bases separating them.